Each of the 24 T cell receptor beta chains below was sequenced from the same sample in a study of radiotherapy plus CTLA-4 blockade in lung cancer. Sequencing used immunoSEQ multiplex PCR; TCRdb keeps in-frame clones, though not all of them. The sample has 80,000 to 100,000 clones, approximately 74% seen once. Sequenced here: peripheral blood, sampled from a patient treated with radiotherapy plus ipilimumab. The receptors derive from a human donor with non-small cell lung cancer who had a partial response to radiotherapy plus ipilimumab. Some clones in this sample may be carry-over from other donors' samples.

This sequence joins TRBV28 and TRBJ1-2, with 10 bases aligning to TRBD1. Germline-derived CDR1 and CDR2 are MDHEN and SYDVKM. Trimming took 6 bases from V and 1 from J; bases not matched to a gene: 14. The CDR3 runs to 18 residues. Written as DNA, the CDR3 is TGTGCCAGCAGGAACATTGGGACAGGGGACTCCTTTAACTATGGCTACACCTTC. Its protein product is CASRNIGTGDSFNYGYTF.

The rearrangement links TRBV5-4 to TRBJ2-2, with TRBD2 identical over 8 bases. The V gene's germline CDR1 is SGHNT and CDR2 YYREEE (reference sequence). The length of the CDR3 is 17 residues. V gave up 4 bases and J gave up 0 bases; unmatched junction bases: 8. The DNA of the CDR3 is TGTGCCAGCAGCCTTAGCGGGGCGCTCACGAACACCGGGGAGCTGTTTTTT. This gives the protein CASSLSGALTNTGELFF.

The J gene is TRBJ2-5, the V gene TRBV7-2; D is unresolved. The CDR3 is made up of 14 amino acids. Per the germline V gene, CDR1 is SGHTA and CDR2 is FQGNSA. V was shortened by 1 base and J by 4 bases, with 10 bases between the two germline ends. CDR3 protein: CASSLEPVAETQYF. The CDR3 region has the DNA TGTGCCAGCAGCTTAGAGCCAGTAGCAGAGACCCAGTACTTC.

The DNA of the CDR3 is TGTGCCAGTAGTATGTCCCGGGGGGCCCGGACAGATACGCAGTATTTT. This translates into CASSMSRGARTDTQYF. The chain carries TRBV19 and TRBJ2-3; possibly TRBD2 for D (7 bases). V was pared by 3 bases and J by 3 bases, with 16 bases between. Germline assignment: CDR1 LNHDA and CDR2 SQIVND (reference sequence). This CDR3 is 16 amino acids long.

This clone was seen just once. The rearrangement uses TRBV7-3 and TRBJ2-1; 7 bases fit TRBD1. V shed 4 bases and J 6 bases; nucleotides not matched to a gene: 15. The length of the CDR3 is 17 residues. The V gene's germline CDR1 is SGHTA and CDR2 FQGTGA. The CDR3 coding sequence is TGTGCCAGCAGCTCAGCGCCGGGGACAGACCACCCCAATGAGCAGTTCTTC. It specifies CASSSAPGTDHPNEQFF.

This clone has only a few counts. The V gene is TRBV7-9, the J gene TRBJ2-1; 11 bases align to TRBD1. Germline V gene lookup returns CDR1 SEHNR and CDR2 FQNEAQ (reference sequence). The V gene end was trimmed by 4 bases and the J gene end by 5 bases; junction bases not matched to a gene: 4. The CDR3 loop spans 15 amino acids. This chain's CDR3 is CASSSWDRGNNEQFF. CDR3 bases: TGTGCCAGCAGCTCGTGGGACAGGGGGAACAATGAGCAGTTCTTC.

This chain links TRBV7-9 with TRBJ2-7; D is uncertain. The CDR3 contains 14 residues. Looked up from germline, CDR1 is SEHNR and CDR2 is FQNEAQ (reference sequence). The germline V and J ends were trimmed by 0 bases and 3 bases, with 9 bases remaining between them. The CDR3 DNA sequence: TGTGCCAGCAGCTTAGCACAGAACGTCTACGAGCAGTACTTC. Translation gives CASSLAQNVYEQYF.

J is TRBJ1-3 and V is TRBV11-2; D gene uncertain. The V gene lost 3 bases and the J gene lost 0 bases, with 12 bases spanning the gap. Germline CDR1 is SGHAT and CDR2 is FQNNGV. The CDR3 covers 16 residues. CDR3 DNA sequence: TGTGCCAGCAGCTTGGAGGTGGGATACTCTGGAAACACCATATATTTT. It translates to CASSLEVGYSGNTIYF.

This clone was seen a handful of times. The chain couples TRBV18 to TRBJ1-5, with D maybe TRBD1 (5 bases). The CDR3 spans 14 residues. V was cut by 4 bases and J by 0 bases, with 7 bases left in between. Germline CDR1 KGHSH, CDR2 LQKENI. CDR3 protein: CASSLRDSNQPQHF. CDR3 DNA sequence: TGTGCCAGCTCACTCAGGGATAGCAATCAGCCCCAGCATTTT.

V usage is TRBV18 and J usage is TRBJ2-7; no reliable D call. The CDR3 contains 15 residues. Germline CDR1 is KGHSH and CDR2 is LQKENI. V gave up 0 bases and J gave up 7 bases, with 16 bases separating them. The CDR3 protein is CASSPPLSGFGEQYF. The CDR3 region has the DNA TGTGCCAGCTCACCACCATTGTCCGGGTTTGGAGAGCAGTACTTC.

The rearrangement uses TRBV5-1 and TRBJ2-2, with 11 bases that match TRBD2. J was trimmed by 1 base and V by 8 bases; bases with no gene match: 1. CDR1 is SGHRS and CDR2 is YFSETQ in the germline V gene. This CDR3 contains 14 residues. CDR3 in DNA: TGCGCCAGTACTAGCGGGGGGAACACCGGGGAGCTGTTTTTT. Its protein is CASTSGGNTGELFF.

The V gene is TRBV11-3, the J gene TRBJ2-5, with a possible D match to TRBD2 (6 bases). Trimming shortened V by 4 bases and J by 3 bases, and 9 bases separated the two germline ends. CDR3 length: 13 residues. CDR1 SGHNT and CDR2 YENEEA come from the germline V gene. Here the CDR3 reads CASSSRLEETQYF. CDR3 sequence (DNA): TGTGCCAGCAGCTCCCGACTAGAAGAGACCCAGTACTTC.

V and J are TRBV7-2 and TRBJ1-1; D not resolved. The CDR3 has 13 residues. Trimming took off 3 bases at V and 1 base at J, with 6 bases between the two ends. The germline V gene encodes CDR1 SGHTA and CDR2 FQGNSA. The CDR3 bases are TGTGCCAGCAGCTTTTCATGGAACACTGAAGCTTTCTTT. Protein: CASSFSWNTEAFF.

This chain connects TRBV5-4 to TRBJ2-1; 10 nucleotides align to TRBD1. The germline CDR1 and CDR2 sequences are SGHNT and YYREEE (reference sequence). The CDR3 contains 16 residues. The trim removed 4 bases at V and 4 bases at J, leaving 8 bases unmatched. CDR3 coding DNA: TGTGCCAGCAGCGTACCCCCGGGACAGGGGTACAATGAGCAGTTCTTC. It yields the protein CASSVPPGQGYNEQFF.

This chain connects TRBV27 to TRBJ1-1, with unresolved D. The CDR3 extends over 14 amino acids. CDR1 MNHEY and CDR2 SMNVEV come from the germline V gene (reference sequence). V lost 3 bases and J lost 4, with 12 bases in between. The CDR3 sequence is CASSFRVRGTEAFF. The DNA for the CDR3 is TGTGCCAGCAGTTTCCGGGTTCGCGGCACTGAAGCTTTCTTT.

The chain couples TRBV10-3 to TRBJ1-2, with 7 positions matching TRBD1. V trimming: 4 bases; J trimming: 2 bases; junction bases outside the gene matches: 7. The germline gives CDR1 ENHRY, CDR2 SYGVKD. The CDR3 is 15 amino acids. The CDR3 DNA follows: TGTGCCATCAGTGGTACGTCGGGACAGAACTATGGCTACACCTTC. Amino acids: CAISGTSGQNYGYTF.

This clone was detected a few times. The chain employs TRBV4-3 and TRBJ2-5; perhaps TRBD2 as D (5 bases). V was clipped by 2 bases and J by 2 bases, with 12 bases between them. The CDR3 has 15 residues. The germline V gene encodes CDR1 LGHNA and CDR2 YSLEER. In nucleotides, the CDR3 is TGCGCCAGCAGCCAATATTACGGCGGGCAAGAGACCCAGTACTTC. Protein: CASSQYYGGQETQYF.

The chain has TRBV18 and TRBJ2-7; the D gene is possibly TRBD1 (5 bases). Deletions cut 5 bases from V and 5 bases from J, with 16 bases between. Germline-derived CDR1 and CDR2 are KGHSH and LQKENI. The CDR3 is 14 residues long. CDR3 nucleotides: TGTGCCAGCTCAGGGGCGGAGAGACCCCACGAGCAGTACTTC. Amino acids: CASSGAERPHEQYF. Full variable domain (missing parts from reference TRBV18 and TRBJ2-7): NAGVMQNPRHLVRRRGQEARLRCSPMKGHSHVYWYRQLPEEGLKFMVYLQKENIIDESGMPKERFSAEFPKEGPSILRIQQVVRGDSAAYFCASSGAERPHEQYFGPGTRLTVT.

The chain uses TRBV7-8 and TRBJ2-2; 10 positions match TRBD2. Germline-derived CDR1 and CDR2 are SGHVS and FQNEAQ. V gave up 5 bases and J gave up 2 bases; unmatched junction bases: 2. This CDR3 is 15 amino acids long. The CDR3 reads CASSGTSVNTGELFF. In DNA form, the CDR3 reads TGTGCCAGCAGCGGGACTAGCGTAAACACCGGGGAGCTGTTTTTT. Supplemented by reference TRBV7-8 and TRBJ2-2, the full variable domain reads GAGVSQSPRYKVAKRGQDVALRCDPISGHVSLFWYQQALGQGPEFLTYFQNEAQLDKSGLPSDRFFAERPEGSVSTLKIQRTQQEDSAVYLCASSGTSVNTGELFFGEGSRLTVL.

This sequence joins TRBV5-1 and TRBJ1-3, with 8 positions matching TRBD1. CDR3 length equals 15 residues. Germline CDR1 SGHRS, CDR2 YFSETQ. J lost 2 bases, V lost 3 bases, and 4 bases had no gene match. The CDR3 sequence is CASSSDRAPGNTIYF. In nucleotides, the CDR3 is TGCGCCAGCAGCTCGGACAGGGCTCCTGGAAACACCATATATTTT.

The V gene is TRBV7-9, the J gene TRBJ2-5; 8 bases fit TRBD1. The germline gives CDR1 SEHNR, CDR2 FQNEAQ (reference sequence). Losses at the gene ends were 4 bases for V and 7 bases for J; bases not matched to a gene: 2. This CDR3 region has 12 residues. In DNA, the CDR3 is TGTGCCAGCAGCTCACAGGGGGGGACCCAGTACTTC. The encoded protein is CASSSQGGTQYF.

The V and J genes are TRBV6-4 and TRBJ2-7, with 16 bases matching TRBD2. V shed 6 bases, J shed 7 bases, and the junction held 3 bases outside the gene matches. CDR1 is MRHNA and CDR2 is SNTAGT in the germline V gene. CDR3 length equals 14 residues. CDR3 nucleotide sequence: TGTGCCAGCAGGGGGACTAGCGGGAGGGGGGAGCAGTACTTC. Translation gives CASRGTSGRGEQYF.

The rearrangement joins TRBV5-1 to TRBJ2-3; 9 nucleotides match TRBD2. This CDR3 contains 16 residues. Germline V CDR1 and CDR2: SGHRS, YFSETQ. The trim removed 2 bases at V and 4 bases at J, leaving 8 bases unmatched. Here the CDR3 reads CASSFRLAGLADTQYF. The CDR3 DNA follows: TGCGCCAGCAGCTTTAGGCTAGCGGGATTGGCAGATACGCAGTATTTT.

This clone has just a few counts. The genes are TRBV1 and TRBJ2-1; the table gives TRBD2 as D, unverified against the DNA. TRBV1 is a listed pseudogene. The CDR3 runs 17 residues. The CDR3 region has the DNA TGCACCAGCAGCCTTAGCGGGGGGGCCGGCCCCTACAATGAGCAGTTCTTC. Its translation: CTSSLSGGAGPYNEQFF.